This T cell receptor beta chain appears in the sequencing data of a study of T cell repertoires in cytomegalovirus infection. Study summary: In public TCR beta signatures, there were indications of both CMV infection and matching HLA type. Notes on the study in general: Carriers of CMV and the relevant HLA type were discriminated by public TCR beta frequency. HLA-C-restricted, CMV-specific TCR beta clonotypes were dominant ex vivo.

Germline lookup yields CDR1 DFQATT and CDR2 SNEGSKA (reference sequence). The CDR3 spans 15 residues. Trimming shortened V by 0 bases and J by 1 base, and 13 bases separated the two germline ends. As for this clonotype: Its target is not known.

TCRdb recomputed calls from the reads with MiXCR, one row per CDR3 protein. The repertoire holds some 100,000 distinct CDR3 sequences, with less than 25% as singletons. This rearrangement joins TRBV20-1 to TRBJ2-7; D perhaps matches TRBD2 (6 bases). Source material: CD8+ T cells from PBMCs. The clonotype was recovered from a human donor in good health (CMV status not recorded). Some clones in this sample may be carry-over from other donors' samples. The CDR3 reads CSARDQAGPSYEQYF. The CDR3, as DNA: TGCAGTGCTAGAGATCAGGCGGGACCTTCCTACGAGCAGTACTTC.